This TCR beta chain was observed in a study of T cell responses to AZD1222 COVID-19 vaccine. A note on this clone: Its antigen remains unknown.

General study findings and limits: Repertoire sampling was restricted to post-peak T cell response timepoints. There were mostly white British donors and more females than males, and clonal diversity was possibly underestimated. Reports say nearly half of spike-specific TCRs go after unmutated variant regions. A rise in Spike-specific TCR breadth and depth followed two AZD1222 doses.

From germline, CDR1 is MDHEN and CDR2 SYDVKM. The CDR3 extends over 15 amino acids. Trimming cost V 5 bases and J 7 bases, with 18 bases left between them. Data came from immunoSEQ multiplex PCR; TCRdb stores just in-frame clones and leaves some out. This repertoire shows 90,000 to 130,000 clones, around nine tenths found once; its top ten account for 15%. This sequence was found in an adult who received the AZD1222 COVID-19 vaccine. The input for sequencing was peripheral blood, taken 28 days after the second AZD1222 dose. V usage is TRBV28 and J usage is TRBJ1-5, with D possibly TRBD1 on 5 matching bases. CDR3 sequence: CASSTYPRDRQPQHF. The CDR3 DNA is TGTGCCAGCAGTACCTATCCCAGGGATCGGCAGCCCCAGCATTTT.